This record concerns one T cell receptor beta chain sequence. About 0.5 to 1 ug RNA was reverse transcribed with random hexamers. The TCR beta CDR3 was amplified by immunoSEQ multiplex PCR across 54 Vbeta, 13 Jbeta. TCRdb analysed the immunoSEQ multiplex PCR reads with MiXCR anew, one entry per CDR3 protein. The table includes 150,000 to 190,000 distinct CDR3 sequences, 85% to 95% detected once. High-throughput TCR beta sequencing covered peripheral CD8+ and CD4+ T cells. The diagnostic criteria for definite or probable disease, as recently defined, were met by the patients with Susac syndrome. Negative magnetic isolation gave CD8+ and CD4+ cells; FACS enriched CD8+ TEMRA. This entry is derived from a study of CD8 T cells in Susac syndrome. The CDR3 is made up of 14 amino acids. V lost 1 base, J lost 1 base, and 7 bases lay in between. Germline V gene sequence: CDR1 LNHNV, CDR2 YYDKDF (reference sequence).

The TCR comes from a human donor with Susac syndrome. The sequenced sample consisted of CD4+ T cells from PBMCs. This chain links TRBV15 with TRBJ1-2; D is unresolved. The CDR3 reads CATSRGEGNYGYTF. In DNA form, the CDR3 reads TGTGCCACCAGCAGAGGGGAGGGTAACTATGGCTACACCTTC.